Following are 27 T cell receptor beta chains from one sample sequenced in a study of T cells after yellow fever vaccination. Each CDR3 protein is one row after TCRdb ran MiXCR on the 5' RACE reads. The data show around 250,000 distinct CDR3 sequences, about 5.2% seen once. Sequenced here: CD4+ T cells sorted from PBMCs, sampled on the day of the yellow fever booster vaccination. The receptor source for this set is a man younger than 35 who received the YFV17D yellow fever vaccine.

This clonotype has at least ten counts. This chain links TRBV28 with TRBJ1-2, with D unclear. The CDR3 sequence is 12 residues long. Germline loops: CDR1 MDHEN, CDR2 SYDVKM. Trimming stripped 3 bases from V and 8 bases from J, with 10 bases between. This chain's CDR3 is CASSFGVDGYTF. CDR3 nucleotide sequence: TGTGCCAGCAGTTTTGGGGTAGACGGCTACACCTTC.

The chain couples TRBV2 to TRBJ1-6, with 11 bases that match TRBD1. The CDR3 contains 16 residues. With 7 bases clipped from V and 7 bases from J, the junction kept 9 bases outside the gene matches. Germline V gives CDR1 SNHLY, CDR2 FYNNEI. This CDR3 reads CASNLGTGGTNSPLHF. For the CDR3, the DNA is TGTGCCAGCAACTTGGGGACAGGGGGTACCAATTCACCCCTCCACTTT. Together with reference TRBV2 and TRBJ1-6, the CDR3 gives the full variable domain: EPEVTQTPSHQVTQMGQEVILRCVPISNHLYFYWYRQILGQKVEFLVSFYNNEISEKSEIFDDQFSVERPDGSNFTLKIRSTKLEDSAMYFCASNLGTGGTNSPLHFGNGTRLTVT.

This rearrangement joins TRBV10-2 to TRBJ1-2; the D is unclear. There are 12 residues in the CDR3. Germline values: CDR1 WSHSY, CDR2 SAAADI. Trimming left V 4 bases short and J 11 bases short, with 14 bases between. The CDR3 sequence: CASSAQRLRYTF. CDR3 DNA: TGCGCCAGCAGTGCACAACGGTTGAGGTACACCTTC.

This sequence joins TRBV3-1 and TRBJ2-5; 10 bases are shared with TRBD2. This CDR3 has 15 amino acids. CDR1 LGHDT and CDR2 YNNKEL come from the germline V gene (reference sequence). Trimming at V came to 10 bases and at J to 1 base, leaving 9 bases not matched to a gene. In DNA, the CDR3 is TGTGCCACCCGGACTAGCGGACACCCCCAAGAGACCCAGTACTTC. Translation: CATRTSGHPQETQYF.

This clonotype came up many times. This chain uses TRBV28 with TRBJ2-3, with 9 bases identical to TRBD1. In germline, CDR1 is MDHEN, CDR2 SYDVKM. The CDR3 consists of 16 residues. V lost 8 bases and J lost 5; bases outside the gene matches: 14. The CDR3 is CASVNPGQGTQDTQYF. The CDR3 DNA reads TGTGCCAGCGTAAACCCCGGACAGGGGACCCAAGATACGCAGTATTTT.

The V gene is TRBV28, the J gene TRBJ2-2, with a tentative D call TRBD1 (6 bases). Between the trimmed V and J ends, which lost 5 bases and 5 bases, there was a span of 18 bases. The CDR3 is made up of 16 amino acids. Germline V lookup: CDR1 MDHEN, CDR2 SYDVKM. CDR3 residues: CASSVYPQGRTGELFF. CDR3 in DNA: TGTGCCAGCAGTGTCTACCCCCAGGGGCGGACCGGGGAGCTGTTTTTT.

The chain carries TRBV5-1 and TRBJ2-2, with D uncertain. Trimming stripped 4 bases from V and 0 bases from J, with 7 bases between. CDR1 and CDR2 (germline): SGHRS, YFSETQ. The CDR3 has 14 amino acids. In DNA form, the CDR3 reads TGCGCCAGCAGCCCTACAGCGAACACCGGGGAGCTGTTTTTT. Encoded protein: CASSPTANTGELFF.

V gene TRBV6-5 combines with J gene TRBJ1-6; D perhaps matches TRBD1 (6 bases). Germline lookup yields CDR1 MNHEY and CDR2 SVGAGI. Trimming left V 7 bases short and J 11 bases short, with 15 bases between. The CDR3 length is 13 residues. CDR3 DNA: TGTGCCAGCATTCGAGCAGGGGTCCCACCCCTCCACTTT. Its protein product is CASIRAGVPPLHF.

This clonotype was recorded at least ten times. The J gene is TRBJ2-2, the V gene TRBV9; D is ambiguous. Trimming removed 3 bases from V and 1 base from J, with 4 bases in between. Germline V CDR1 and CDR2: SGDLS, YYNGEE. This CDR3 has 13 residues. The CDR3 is CASSDVNTGELFF. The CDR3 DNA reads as TGTGCCAGCAGCGATGTGAACACCGGGGAGCTGTTTTTT.

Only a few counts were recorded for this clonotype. As DNA, the CDR3 is TGTGCCAGCAGCTTAGGCAGGGGGCCTGCCAATGAGCAGTTCTTC. Its translation: CASSLGRGPANEQFF. The rearrangement links TRBV7-9 to TRBJ2-1, with 8 nucleotides matching TRBD1. Trimming cost V 1 base and J 6 bases; bases outside gene matches: 5. This CDR3 is built from 15 residues. From germline, CDR1 is SEHNR and CDR2 FQNEAQ (reference sequence).

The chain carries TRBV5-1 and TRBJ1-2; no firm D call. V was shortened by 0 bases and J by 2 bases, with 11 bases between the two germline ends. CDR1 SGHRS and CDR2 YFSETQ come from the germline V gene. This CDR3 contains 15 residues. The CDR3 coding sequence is TGCGCCAGCAGCTTGGAGGCCAACTCCAACTATGGCTACACCTTC. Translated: CASSLEANSNYGYTF.

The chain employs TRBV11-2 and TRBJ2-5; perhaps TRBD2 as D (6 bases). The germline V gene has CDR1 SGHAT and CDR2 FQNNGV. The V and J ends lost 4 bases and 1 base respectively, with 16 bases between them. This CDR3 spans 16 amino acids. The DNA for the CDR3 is TGTGCCAGCAGCTACGGGACTCCCAAACTCCAAGAGACCCAGTACTTC. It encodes CASSYGTPKLQETQYF.

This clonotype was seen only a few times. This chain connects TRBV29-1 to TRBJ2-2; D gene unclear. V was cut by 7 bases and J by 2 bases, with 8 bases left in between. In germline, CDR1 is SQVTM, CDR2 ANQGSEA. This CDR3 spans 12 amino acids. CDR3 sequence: CSATYNTGELFF. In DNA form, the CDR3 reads TGCAGCGCCACCTACAACACCGGGGAGCTGTTTTTT.

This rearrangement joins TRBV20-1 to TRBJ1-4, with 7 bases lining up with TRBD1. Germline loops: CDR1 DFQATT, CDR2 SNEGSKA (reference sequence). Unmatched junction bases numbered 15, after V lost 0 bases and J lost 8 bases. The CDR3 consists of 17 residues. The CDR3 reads CSARDRQGGGYTEKLFF. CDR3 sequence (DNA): TGCAGTGCTAGAGATAGACAGGGAGGGGGATATACAGAAAAACTGTTTTTT.

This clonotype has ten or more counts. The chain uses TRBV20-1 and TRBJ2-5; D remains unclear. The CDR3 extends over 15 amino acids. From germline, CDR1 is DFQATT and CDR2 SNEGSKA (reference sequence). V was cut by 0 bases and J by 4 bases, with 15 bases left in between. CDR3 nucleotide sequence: TGCAGTGCTAGAGATGGAAGGGATTGGCGAGAGACCCAGTACTTC. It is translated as CSARDGRDWRETQYF.

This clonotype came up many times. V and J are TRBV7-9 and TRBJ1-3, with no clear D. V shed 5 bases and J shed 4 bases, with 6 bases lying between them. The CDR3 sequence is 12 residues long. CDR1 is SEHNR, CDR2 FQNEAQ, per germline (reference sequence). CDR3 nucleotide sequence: TGTGCCAGCAGCCCACAGGGAAACACCATATATTTT. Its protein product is CASSPQGNTIYF.

CDR3 nucleotide sequence: TGCGCCAGCAGCAAGAGGACTAGCGGGACCTACAATGAGCAGTTCTTC. The encoded protein is CASSKRTSGTYNEQFF. The chain uses TRBV5-1 and TRBJ2-1, with 12 positions matching TRBD2. Looked up from germline, CDR1 is SGHRS and CDR2 is YFSETQ. V was clipped by 4 bases and J by 2 bases; unmatched bases: 4. The CDR3 extends over 16 amino acids.

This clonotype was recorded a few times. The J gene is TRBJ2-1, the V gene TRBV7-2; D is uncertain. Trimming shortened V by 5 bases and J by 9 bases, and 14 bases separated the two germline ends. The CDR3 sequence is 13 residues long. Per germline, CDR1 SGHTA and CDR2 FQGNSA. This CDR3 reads CASSSGVRSEQFF. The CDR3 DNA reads TGTGCCAGCAGCAGTGGTGTACGGAGTGAGCAGTTCTTC.

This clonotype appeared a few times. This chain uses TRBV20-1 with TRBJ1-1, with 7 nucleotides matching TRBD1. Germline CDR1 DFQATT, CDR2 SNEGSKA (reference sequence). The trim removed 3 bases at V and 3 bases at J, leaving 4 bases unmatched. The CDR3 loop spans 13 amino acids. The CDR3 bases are TGCAGTGCTAGGAAAGGGGGCGACACTGAAGCTTTCTTT. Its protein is CSARKGGDTEAFF.

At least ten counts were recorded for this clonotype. The CDR3 nucleotides read TGCGCCAGCAGCTTGGGGCAGGGGAGCAGTTACGAGCAGTACTTC. It codes for CASSLGQGSSYEQYF. The V gene is TRBV5-1, the J gene TRBJ2-7, with D possibly TRBD1 on 6 matching bases. CDR3 length: 15 residues. Germline CDR1 SGHRS, CDR2 YFSETQ. Trimming pared 0 bases from V and 4 bases from J, leaving 14 bases between. Full variable domain (missing parts from reference TRBV5-1 and TRBJ2-7): KAGVTQTPRYLIKTRGQQVTLSCSPISGHRSVSWYQQTPGQGLQFLFEYFSETQRNKGNFPGRFSGRQFSNSRSEMNVSTLELGDSALYLCASSLGQGSSYEQYFGPGTRLTVT.

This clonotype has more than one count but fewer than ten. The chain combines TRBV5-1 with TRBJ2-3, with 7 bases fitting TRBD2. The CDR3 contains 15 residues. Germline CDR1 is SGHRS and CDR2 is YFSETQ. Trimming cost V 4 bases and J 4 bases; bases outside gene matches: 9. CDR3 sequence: CASSRAGGTADTQYF. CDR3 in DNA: TGCGCCAGCAGCCGAGCCGGGGGGACCGCAGATACGCAGTATTTT.

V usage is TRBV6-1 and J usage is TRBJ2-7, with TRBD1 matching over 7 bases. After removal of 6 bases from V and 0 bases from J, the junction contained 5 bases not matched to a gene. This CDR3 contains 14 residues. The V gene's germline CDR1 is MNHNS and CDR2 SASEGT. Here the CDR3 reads CASSPDRASYEQYF. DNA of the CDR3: TGTGCCAGCAGCCCCGACAGGGCCTCCTACGAGCAGTACTTC.

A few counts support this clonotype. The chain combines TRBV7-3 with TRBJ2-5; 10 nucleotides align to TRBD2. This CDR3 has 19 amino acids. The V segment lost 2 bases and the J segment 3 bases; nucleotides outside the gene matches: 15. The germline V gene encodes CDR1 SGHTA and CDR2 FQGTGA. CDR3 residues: CASSLFGIQLAGNKETQYF. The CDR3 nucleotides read TGTGCCAGCAGCTTATTCGGCATTCAACTAGCGGGGAACAAAGAGACCCAGTACTTC.

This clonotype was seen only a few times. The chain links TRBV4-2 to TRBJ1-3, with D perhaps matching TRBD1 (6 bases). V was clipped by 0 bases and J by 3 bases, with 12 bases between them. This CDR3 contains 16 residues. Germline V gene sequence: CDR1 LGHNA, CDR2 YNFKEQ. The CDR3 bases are TGTGCCAGCAGCCAAGATCGGGGGGCCGGTGGAAACACCATATATTTT. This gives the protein CASSQDRGAGGNTIYF.

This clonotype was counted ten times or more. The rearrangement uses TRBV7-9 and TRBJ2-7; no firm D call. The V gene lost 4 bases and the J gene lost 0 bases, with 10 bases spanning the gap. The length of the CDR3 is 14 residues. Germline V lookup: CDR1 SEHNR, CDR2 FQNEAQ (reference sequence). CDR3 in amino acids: CASSSTTGSYEQYF. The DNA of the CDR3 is TGTGCCAGCAGCTCGACGACGGGCTCCTACGAGCAGTACTTC.

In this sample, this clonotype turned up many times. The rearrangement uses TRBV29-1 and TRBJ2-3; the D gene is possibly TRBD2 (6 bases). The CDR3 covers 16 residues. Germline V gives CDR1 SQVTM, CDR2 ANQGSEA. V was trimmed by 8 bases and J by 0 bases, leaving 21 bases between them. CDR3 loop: CSRMGLAKFSTDTQYF. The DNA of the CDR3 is TGCAGCAGAATGGGGCTAGCGAAATTTAGCACAGATACGCAGTATTTT.

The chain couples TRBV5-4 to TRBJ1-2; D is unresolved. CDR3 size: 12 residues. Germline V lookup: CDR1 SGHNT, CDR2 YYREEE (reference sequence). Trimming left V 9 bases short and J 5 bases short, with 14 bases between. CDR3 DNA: TGTGCCATACAATCCGGGAGTTATGGCTACACCTTC. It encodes CAIQSGSYGYTF.